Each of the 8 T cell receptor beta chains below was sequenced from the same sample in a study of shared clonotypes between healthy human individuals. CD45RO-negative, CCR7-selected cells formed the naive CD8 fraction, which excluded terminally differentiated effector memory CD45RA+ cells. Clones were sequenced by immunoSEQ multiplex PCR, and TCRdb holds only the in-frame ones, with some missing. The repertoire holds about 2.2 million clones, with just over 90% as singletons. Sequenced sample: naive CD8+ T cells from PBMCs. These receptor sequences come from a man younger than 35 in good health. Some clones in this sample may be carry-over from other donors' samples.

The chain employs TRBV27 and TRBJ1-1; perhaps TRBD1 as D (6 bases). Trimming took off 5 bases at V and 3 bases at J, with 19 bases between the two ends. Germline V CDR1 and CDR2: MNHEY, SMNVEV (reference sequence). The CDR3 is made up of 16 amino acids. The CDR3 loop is CASSPQRGWPYTEAFF. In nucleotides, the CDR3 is TGTGCCAGCAGTCCCCAGAGGGGGTGGCCTTACACTGAAGCTTTCTTT.

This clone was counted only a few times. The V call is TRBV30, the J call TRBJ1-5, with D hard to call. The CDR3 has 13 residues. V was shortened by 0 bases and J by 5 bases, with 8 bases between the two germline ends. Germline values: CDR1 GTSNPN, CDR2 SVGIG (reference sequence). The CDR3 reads CAWSVIGHQPQHF. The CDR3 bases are TGTGCCTGGAGTGTAATAGGGCATCAGCCCCAGCATTTT.

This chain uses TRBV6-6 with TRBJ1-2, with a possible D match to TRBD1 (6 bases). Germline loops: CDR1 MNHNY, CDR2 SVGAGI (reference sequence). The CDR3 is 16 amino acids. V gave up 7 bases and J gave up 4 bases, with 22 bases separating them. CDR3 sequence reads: CASTEAPIRGLYGYTF. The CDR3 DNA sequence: TGTGCCAGCACCGAAGCTCCGATTCGGGGGCTCTATGGCTACACCTTC.

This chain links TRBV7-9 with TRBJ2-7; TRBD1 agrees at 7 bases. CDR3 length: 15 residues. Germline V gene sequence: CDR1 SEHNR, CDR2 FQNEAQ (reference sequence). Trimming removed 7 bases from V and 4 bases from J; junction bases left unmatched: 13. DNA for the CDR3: TGTGCCAGCACCCAAGGCTGGGACAGCCAGTACGAGCAGTACTTC. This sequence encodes CASTQGWDSQYEQYF.

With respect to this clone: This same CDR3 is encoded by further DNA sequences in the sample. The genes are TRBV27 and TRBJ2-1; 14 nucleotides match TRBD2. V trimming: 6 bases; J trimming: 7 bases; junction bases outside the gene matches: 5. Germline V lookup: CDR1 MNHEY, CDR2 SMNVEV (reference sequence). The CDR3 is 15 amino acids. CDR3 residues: CASRPGTSGRNEQFF. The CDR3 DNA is TGTGCCAGCAGACCTGGGACTAGCGGGAGAAATGAGCAGTTCTTC.

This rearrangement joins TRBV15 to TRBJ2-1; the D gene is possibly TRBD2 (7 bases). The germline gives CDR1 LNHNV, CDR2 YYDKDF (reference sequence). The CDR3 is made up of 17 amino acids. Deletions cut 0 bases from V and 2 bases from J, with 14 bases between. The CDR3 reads CATSRDRTGGAYNEQFF. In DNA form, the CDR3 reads TGTGCCACCAGCAGAGATAGAACGGGGGGCGCCTACAATGAGCAGTTCTTC.

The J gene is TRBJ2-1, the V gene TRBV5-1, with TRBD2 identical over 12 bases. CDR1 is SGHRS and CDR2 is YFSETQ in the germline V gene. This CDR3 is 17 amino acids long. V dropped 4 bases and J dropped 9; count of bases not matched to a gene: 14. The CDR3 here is CASSPGGPSGRAGEQFF. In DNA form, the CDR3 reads TGCGCCAGCAGCCCGGGGGGCCCTAGCGGGAGGGCTGGTGAGCAGTTCTTC. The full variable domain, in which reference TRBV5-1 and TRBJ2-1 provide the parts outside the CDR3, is KAGVTQTPRYLIKTRGQQVTLSCSPISGHRSVSWYQQTPGQGLQFLFEYFSETQRNKGNFPGRFSGRQFSNSRSEMNVSTLELGDSALYLCASSPGGPSGRAGEQFFGPGTRLTVL.

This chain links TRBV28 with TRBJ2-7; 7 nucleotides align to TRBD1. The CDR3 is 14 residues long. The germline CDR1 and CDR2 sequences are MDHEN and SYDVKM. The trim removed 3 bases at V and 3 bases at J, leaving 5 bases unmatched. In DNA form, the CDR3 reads TGTGCCAGCAGTTTGACAGGGTCCGGCTACGAGCAGTACTTC. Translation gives CASSLTGSGYEQYF.